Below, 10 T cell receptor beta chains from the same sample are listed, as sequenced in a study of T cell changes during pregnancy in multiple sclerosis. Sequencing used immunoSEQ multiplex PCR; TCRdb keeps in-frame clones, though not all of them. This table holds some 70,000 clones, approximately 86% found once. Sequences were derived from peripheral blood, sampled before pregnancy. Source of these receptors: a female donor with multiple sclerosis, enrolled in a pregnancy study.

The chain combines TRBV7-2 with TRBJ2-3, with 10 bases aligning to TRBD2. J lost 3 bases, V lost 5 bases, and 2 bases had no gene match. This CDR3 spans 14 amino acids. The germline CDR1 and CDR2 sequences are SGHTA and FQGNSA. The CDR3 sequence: CASSPGLATDTQYF. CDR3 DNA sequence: TGTGCCAGCAGCCCGGGACTAGCGACAGATACGCAGTATTTT.

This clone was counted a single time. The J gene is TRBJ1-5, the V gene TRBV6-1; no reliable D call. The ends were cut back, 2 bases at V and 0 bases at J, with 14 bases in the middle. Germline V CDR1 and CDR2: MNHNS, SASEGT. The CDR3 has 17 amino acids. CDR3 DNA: TGTGCCAGCAGTGAATTCCGCGGCCGATATAGCAATCAGCCCCAGCATTTT. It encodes CASSEFRGRYSNQPQHF.

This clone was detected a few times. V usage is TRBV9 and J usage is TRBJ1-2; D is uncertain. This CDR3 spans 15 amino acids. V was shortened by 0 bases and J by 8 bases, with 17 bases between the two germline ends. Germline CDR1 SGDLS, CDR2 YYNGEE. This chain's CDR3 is CASSVAGGLGGGYTF. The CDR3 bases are TGTGCCAGCAGCGTAGCGGGAGGACTAGGCGGAGGCTACACCTTC.

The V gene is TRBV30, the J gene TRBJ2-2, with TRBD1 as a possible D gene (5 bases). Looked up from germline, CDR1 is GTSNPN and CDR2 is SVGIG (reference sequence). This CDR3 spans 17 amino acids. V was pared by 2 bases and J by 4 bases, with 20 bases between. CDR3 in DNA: TGTGCCTGGAGTCCCCTCAACGGAATCAGGGTCACCGGGGAGCTGTTTTTT. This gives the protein CAWSPLNGIRVTGELFF.

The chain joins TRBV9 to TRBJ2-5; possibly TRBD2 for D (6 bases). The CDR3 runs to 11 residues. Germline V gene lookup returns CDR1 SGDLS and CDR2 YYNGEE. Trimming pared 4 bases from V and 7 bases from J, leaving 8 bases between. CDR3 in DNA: TGTGCCAGCAGCCCCGGGGGGACCCAGTACTTC. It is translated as CASSPGGTQYF.

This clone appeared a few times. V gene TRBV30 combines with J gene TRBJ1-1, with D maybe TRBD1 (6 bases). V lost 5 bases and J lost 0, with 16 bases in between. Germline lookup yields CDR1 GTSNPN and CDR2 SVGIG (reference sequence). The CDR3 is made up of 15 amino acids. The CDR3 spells CAWLPGTPMNTEAFF. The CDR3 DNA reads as TGTGCCTGGTTACCCGGGACACCTATGAACACTGAAGCTTTCTTT.

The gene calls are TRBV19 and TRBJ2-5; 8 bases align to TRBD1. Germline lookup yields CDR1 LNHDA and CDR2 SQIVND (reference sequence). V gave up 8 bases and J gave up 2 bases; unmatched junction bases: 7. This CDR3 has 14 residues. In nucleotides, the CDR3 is TGTGCCAGTCTCGACAGGGGAGGACAAGAGACCCAGTACTTC. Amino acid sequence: CASLDRGGQETQYF. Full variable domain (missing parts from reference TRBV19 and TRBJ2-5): DGGITQSPKYLFRKEGQNVTLSCEQNLNHDAMYWYRQDPGQGLRLIYYSQIVNDFQKGDIAEGYSVSREKKESFPLTVTSAQKNPTAFYLCASLDRGGQETQYFGPGTRLLVL.

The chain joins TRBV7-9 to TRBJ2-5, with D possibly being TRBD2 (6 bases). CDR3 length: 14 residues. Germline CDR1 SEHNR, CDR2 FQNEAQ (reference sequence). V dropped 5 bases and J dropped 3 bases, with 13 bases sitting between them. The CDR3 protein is CASSAGTVKETQYF. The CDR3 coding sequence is TGTGCCAGCAGCGCCGGGACTGTCAAAGAGACCCAGTACTTC. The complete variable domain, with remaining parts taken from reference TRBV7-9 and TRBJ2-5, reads DTGVSQNPRHKITKRGQNVTFRCDPISEHNRLYWYRQTLGQGPEFLTYFQNEAQLEKSRLLSDRFSAERPKGSFSTLEIQRTEQGDSAMYLCASSAGTVKETQYFGPGTRLLVL.

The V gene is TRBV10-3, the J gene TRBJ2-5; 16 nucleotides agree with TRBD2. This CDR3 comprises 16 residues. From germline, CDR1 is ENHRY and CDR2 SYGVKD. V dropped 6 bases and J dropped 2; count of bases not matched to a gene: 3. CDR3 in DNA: TGTGCCATCAGGGGGACTAGCGGGAGGGCTCAAGAGACCCAGTACTTC. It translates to CAIRGTSGRAQETQYF.

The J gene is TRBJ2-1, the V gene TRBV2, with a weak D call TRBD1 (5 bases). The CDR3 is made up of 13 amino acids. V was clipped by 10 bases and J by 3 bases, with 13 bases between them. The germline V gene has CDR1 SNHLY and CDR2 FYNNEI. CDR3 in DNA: TGTGCCACAGAACAGACAGTCTACAATGAGCAGTTCTTC. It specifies CATEQTVYNEQFF.